This T cell receptor beta chain was profiled in a study of shared clonotypes between healthy human individuals. Profiled with immunoSEQ multiplex PCR; TCRdb holds only in-frame clones, not every one. Of some 500,000 clones in the sample, 79% were seen once. The sample holds one count of this clone. Its antigen is currently unknown. The germline gives CDR1 SGHAT, CDR2 FQNNGV. This CDR3 is built from 20 residues. V was shortened by 0 bases and J by 0 bases, with 24 bases between the two germline ends. Study-wide results and caveats: Sharing of clonotypes among donors was expected to vary with sequencing depth. Sampling covered blood only; tissue repertoires likely differ.

Source material: PBMCs. V and J are TRBV11-2 and TRBJ2-7, with TRBD1 as a possible D gene (6 bases). The TCR comes from a woman aged 35 to 49 in good health. Some clones in this sample may be carry-over from other donors' samples. DNA for the CDR3: TGTGCCAGCAGCTTAGATCTGGACAGCAGGACGAGACCAAGCTCCTACGAGCAGTACTTC. It is translated as CASSLDLDSRTRPSSYEQYF.